Described below is a single TCR beta chain sequence and its context. This entry is derived from a study of blood T cell repertoires in COVID-19. Measured with immunoSEQ multiplex PCR; TCRdb has only the in-frame clones, and not every one. In the table there are 40,000 to 50,000 clones, 89% of which are singletons. Trimming took off 0 bases at V and 5 bases at J, with 8 bases between the two ends. The V gene's germline CDR1 is LGHDT and CDR2 YNNKEL (reference sequence). The CDR3 is 14 amino acids. The chain couples TRBV3-1 (or the pseudogene TRBV3-2) to TRBJ1-5; no firm D call. The sequence derives from a human donor in a cohort sampled during active COVID-19. Material: peripheral blood. CDR3 sequence: CASSQDQSHQPQHF. The CDR3 DNA follows: TGTGCCAGCAGCCAAGATCAGTCCCATCAGCCCCAGCATTTT.